Each of the 11 T cell receptor beta chains below was sequenced from the same sample in a study of T cell repertoires in cytomegalovirus infection. TCRdb reprocessed the reads via MiXCR and lists one record per CDR3 protein. Of roughly 220,000 distinct CDR3 sequences listed, 35% to 40% are singletons. For these receptors, no antigen is known. The sample here was CD8+ T cells from cultured PBMCs, taken from culture after CMV antigen stimulation. The receptor source for this set is a human donor in good health (CMV status not recorded). Some clones in this sample may be carry-over from other donors' samples.

The J gene is TRBJ1-1, the V gene TRBV7-9, with D hard to call. Germline V gives CDR1 SEHNR, CDR2 FQNEAQ (reference sequence). The germline V and J ends were trimmed by 3 bases and 1 base, with 15 bases remaining between them. The CDR3 has 16 residues. As DNA, the CDR3 is TGTGCCAGCAGCTTGGATCCATGGACGCCGAACACTGAAGCTTTCTTT. Translated: CASSLDPWTPNTEAFF.

For the CDR3, the DNA is TGTGCCAGCAGTTCCCGGACAGGGGGCACCGGGGAGCTGTTTTTT. It codes for CASSSRTGGTGELFF. The J gene is TRBJ2-2, the V gene TRBV27; 10 nucleotides match TRBD1. J gave up 4 bases and V 4 bases, and 3 bases lay outside the gene matches. The CDR3 has 15 residues. Germline V gives CDR1 MNHEY, CDR2 SMNVEV (reference sequence).

CDR3 coding DNA: TGTGCCAGCAGCCTCCAGAGATATGGCTACACCTTC. Amino acid sequence: CASSLQRYGYTF. The chain joins TRBV28 to TRBJ1-2; D ambiguous. Germline CDR1 reads MDHEN; CDR2 reads SYDVKM. The germline V and J ends were trimmed by 6 bases and 5 bases, with 10 bases remaining between them. The CDR3 length is 12 residues.

Only one count was recorded for this clonotype. Since a much larger clone is just one base distant, this may be a read error. The rearrangement joins TRBV7-4 to TRBJ1-1, with unresolved D. Germline V gene sequence: CDR1 SGHVT, CDR2 SQSDAQ. The CDR3 loop spans 12 amino acids. The germline V and J ends were trimmed by 0 bases and 4 bases, with 3 bases remaining between them. CDR3: CASSLASTEAFF. In nucleotides, the CDR3 is TGTGCCAGCAGCTTAGCAAGCACTGAAGCTTTCTTT.

The chain is built from TRBV12-5 and TRBJ2-2, with TRBD1 as a possible D gene (6 bases). This CDR3 spans 14 amino acids. Germline loops: CDR1 LGHNT, CDR2 FRNRAP. Trimming shortened V by 2 bases and J by 4 bases, and 8 bases separated the two germline ends. The CDR3 sequence: CASGLTGPTGELFF. The CDR3 DNA sequence: TGTGCTAGTGGTTTGACAGGGCCCACCGGGGAGCTGTTTTTT.

The gene calls are TRBV19 and TRBJ1-2, with 7 positions matching TRBD1. The CDR3 runs to 15 residues. V trimming: 7 bases; J trimming: 5 bases; junction bases outside the gene matches: 13. Germline loops: CDR1 LNHDA, CDR2 SQIVND (reference sequence). Written as DNA, the CDR3 is TGTGCCAGTACCCCCGGAAGGGCAGGGGGGTATGGCTACACCTTC. It is translated as CASTPGRAGGYGYTF. Combining the CDR3 with reference TRBV19 and TRBJ1-2 gives the whole variable domain DGGITQSPKYLFRKEGQNVTLSCEQNLNHDAMYWYRQDPGQGLRLIYYSQIVNDFQKGDIAEGYSVSREKKESFPLTVTSAQKNPTAFYLCASTPGRAGGYGYTFGSGTRLTVV.

V is TRBV6-1 and J is TRBJ1-5; 10 nucleotides agree with TRBD1. Unmatched junction bases numbered 10, after V lost 2 bases and J lost 3 bases. The V gene's germline CDR1 is MNHNS and CDR2 SASEGT. CDR3 size: 18 residues. The CDR3 nucleotides read TGTGCCAGCAGTGAAATTGGGGACAGGGGAAGGCCCAATCAGCCCCAGCATTTT. Its protein product is CASSEIGDRGRPNQPQHF.

V is TRBV27 and J is TRBJ2-7, with a tentative D call TRBD1 (5 bases). V lost 5 bases to trimming and J lost 2 bases, with 19 bases between them. Germline V gene sequence: CDR1 MNHEY, CDR2 SMNVEV (reference sequence). This CDR3 region has 16 residues. This CDR3 is CASSPPGQGTTYEQYF. The CDR3 bases are TGTGCCAGCAGTCCGCCCGGGCAGGGAACAACCTACGAGCAGTACTTC.

The chain joins TRBV12-3 or TRBV12-4 to TRBJ2-2; TRBD2 matches at 7 bases. Losses at the gene ends were 10 bases for V and 7 bases for J; bases not matched to a gene: 9. CDR3 length: 13 residues. Written as DNA, the CDR3 is TGTGCCACCAACCGGGGGGAAGGCGGGGAGCTGTTTTTT. This gives the protein CATNRGEGGELFF.

A few counts support this clonotype. V usage is TRBV11-2 and J usage is TRBJ2-1; TRBD2 agrees at 7 bases. V was pared by 5 bases and J by 4 bases, with 5 bases of the junction left unmatched. CDR3 length equals 14 residues. Looked up from germline, CDR1 is SGHAT and CDR2 is FQNNGV. The DNA for the CDR3 is TGTGCCAGCAGCAGTACCGGGGGGTACAATGAGCAGTTCTTC. Translation: CASSSTGGYNEQFF.

As for this clonotype: One end of the junction fails to match germline, which may point to a read error. V gene TRBV2 combines with J gene TRBJ2-3, with a tentative D call TRBD2 (6 bases). This CDR3 has 17 residues. Germline values: CDR1 SNHLY, CDR2 FYNNEI. This chain's CDR3 is CTSSEAPTSRYTDTQYF. The CDR3 DNA is TGTACCAGCAGTGAAGCGCCAACTAGCAGATACACAGATACGCAGTATTTT.